This TCR beta chain was observed in a study of blood T cell repertoires in COVID-19. Germline CDR1 and CDR2: SGHRS and YFSETQ. The length of the CDR3 is 15 residues. Trimming pared 0 bases from V and 1 base from J, leaving 9 bases between. Sequencing was performed with immunoSEQ multiplex PCR; in TCRdb, only in-frame clones are kept and a portion is missing. Found here are some 460,000 clones, roughly 85% of them singletons; the top ten hold approximately 2%. Participant ages covered about 18 to 100 years across about 25 US areas. A single count supports this clone. The receptor comes from a woman aged 18-30 years with acute COVID-19. Sequenced input: PBMCs or T cells enriched from blood (not recorded which). This chain uses TRBV5-1 with TRBJ2-3; D is perhaps TRBD2 (7 bases). The CDR3 coding sequence is TGCGCCAGCAGCTTGGGCGGGGGCGGCACAGATACGCAGTATTTT. This translates into CASSLGGGGTDTQYF.